The 4 T cell receptor beta chains below were found in one sample sequenced in a study of cytomegalovirus exposure and HLA in healthy donors. Primers included in the PCR were 60 Vbeta and 13 Jbeta primers. The data were produced by immunoSEQ multiplex PCR, yet TCRdb's version contains in-frame clones alone and is incomplete. This sample yields under 200,000 clones, of which almost 85% are seen a single time; about 0.4% belongs to the top ten. The sample was PBMCs. These receptors were collected from a boy aged 2 to 10 in good health and CMV-seronegative.

The chain uses TRBV27 and TRBJ2-3, with TRBD2 as a possible D gene (6 bases). This CDR3 spans 14 amino acids. Deletions cut 7 bases from V and 3 bases from J, with 14 bases between. Germline V gene data show CDR1 as MNHEY and CDR2 as SMNVEV (reference sequence). The CDR3 region is CASTWTGGTDTQYF. The CDR3 bases are TGTGCCAGCACCTGGACCGGAGGGACAGATACGCAGTATTTT.

This chain's CDR3 is CSVVSRGYGYTF. The CDR3 DNA reads TGCAGCGTTGTGAGCAGGGGGTATGGCTACACCTTC. This sequence joins TRBV29-1 and TRBJ1-2; 7 positions agree with TRBD1. This CDR3 has 12 residues. Germline trimming cut 4 bases from V and 5 bases from J; bases unmatched to any gene: 4. Germline V CDR1 and CDR2: SQVTM, ANQGSEA. Complete variable domain (other parts from reference TRBV29-1 and TRBJ1-2): SAVISQKPSRDICQRGTSLTIQCQVDSQVTMMFWYRQQPGQSLTLIATANQGSEATYESGFVIDKFPISRPNLTFSTLTVSNMSPEDSSIYLCSVVSRGYGYTFGSGTRLTVV.

V is TRBV27 and J is TRBJ2-6, with a weak D call TRBD2 (5 bases). Trimming left V 3 bases short and J 2 bases short, with 8 bases between. Germline lookup yields CDR1 MNHEY and CDR2 SMNVEV (reference sequence). The CDR3 sequence is 15 residues long. The CDR3 is CASSFGGTGANVLTF. The DNA of the CDR3 is TGTGCCAGCAGTTTTGGAGGAACTGGGGCCAACGTCCTGACTTTC.

The chain joins TRBV7-3 to TRBJ2-5, with 7 bases lining up with TRBD2. The CDR3 sequence is 15 residues long. V shed 6 bases, J shed 2 bases, and the junction held 9 bases outside the gene matches. Germline V gene data show CDR1 as SGHTA and CDR2 as FQGTGA. The CDR3, as DNA: TGTGCCAGCAGTCCAAATGCGGGAGTGCAAGAGACCCAGTACTTC. Encoded protein: CASSPNAGVQETQYF.